The rows below give T cell receptor beta chains drawn from one sample of a study of cytomegalovirus exposure and HLA in healthy donors. Assay used: immunoSEQ multiplex PCR; TCRdb lists only in-frame clones, some missing. The table records 35,000 to 55,000 clones, roughly 80% of them present only once. The sequencing input was PBMCs. The receptors were sampled from a man aged 25-45 years in good health and CMV-seronegative. Both conserved end residues are part of each CDR3. The order of the fields is V gene, D gene, clone size, J gene, CDR3 protein, CDR3 DNA. D genes are given only for firm matches. Rows may omit the clone size; those that give it use once, few, many or a size class.

V: TRBV9; D: TRBD2; size: .; J: TRBJ2-1; CDR3: CASSALYSSGRGNEQFF; DNA: TGTGCCAGCAGCGCCCTCTACTCTAGCGGGAGGGGCAATGAGCAGTTCTTC
V: TRBV12-5; D: TRBD1; size: .; J: TRBJ2-7; CDR3: CASGLRRGRLGDEQYF; DNA: TGTGCTAGTGGTTTGAGAAGGGGGCGCCTCGGCGACGAGCAGTACTTC
V: TRBV4-3; D: TRBD1; size: .; J: TRBJ1-6; CDR3: CASSQTDRRYSPLHF; DNA: TGCGCCAGCAGCCAAACGGACAGGAGGTATTCACCCCTCCACTTT
V: TRBV6-6; D: TRBD1; size: .; J: TRBJ2-7; CDR3: CASSYSGQGLDEQYF; DNA: TGTGCCAGCAGTTACTCTGGACAGGGTCTCGACGAGCAGTACTTC
V: TRBV6-4; D: TRBD2; size: .; J: TRBJ2-1; CDR3: CASSEREGITEQFF; DNA: TGTGCCAGCAGTGAGCGGGAGGGTATCACTGAGCAGTTCTTC
V: TRBV5-1; D: TRBD1; size: .; J: TRBJ1-2; CDR3: CASSLEIPGQGKEGYTF; DNA: TGCGCCAGCAGCTTGGAAATTCCGGGACAGGGGAAGGAAGGCTACACCTTC
V: TRBV28; D: .; size: .; J: TRBJ2-6; CDR3: CASRDRSGANVLTF; DNA: TGTGCCAGCAGAGACAGGTCCGGGGCCAACGTCCTGACTTTC
V: TRBV21-1; D: .; size: .; J: TRBJ2-2; CDR3: CASSIHKGVASNTGELFF; DNA: TGTGCCAGCAGCATACACAAAGGGGTAGCATCGAACACCGGGGAGCTGTTTTTT
V: TRBV5-1; D: .; size: few; J: TRBJ2-7; CDR3: CASSLEPGSYYEQYF; DNA: TGCGCCAGCAGCTTGGAGCCGGGAAGCTACTACGAGCAGTACTTC
V: TRBV21-1; D: .; size: .; J: TRBJ2-1; CDR3: CASSKDTSGREQFF; DNA: TGTGCCAGCAGCAAAGACACTTCAGGGCGAGAGCAGTTCTTC
V: TRBV6-6; D: .; size: once; J: TRBJ1-1; CDR3: CASITPPRVMAFF; DNA: TGTGCCAGCATAACACCCCCCAGGGTTATGGCTTTCTTT
V: TRBV4-2; D: .; size: once; J: TRBJ1-2; CDR3: CASSQEGGGPNYGYTF; DNA: TGTGCCAGCAGCCAAGAGGGGGGGGGACCTAACTATGGCTACACCTTC
V: TRBV19; D: TRBD2; size: .; J: TRBJ2-1; CDR3: CASSIVGGGTYNEQFF; DNA: TGTGCCAGTAGTATAGTCGGGGGGGGGACCTACAATGAGCAGTTCTTC
V: TRBV6-5; D: .; size: .; J: TRBJ1-2; CDR3: CASSPRGRDHGYTF; DNA: TGTGCCAGCAGTCCCCGAGGCAGGGATCATGGCTACACCTTC
V: TRBV19; D: .; size: .; J: TRBJ2-5; CDR3: CASSRSPGVAAQYF; DNA: TGTGCCAGTAGTAGGAGCCCAGGGGTCGCGGCCCAGTACTTC
V: TRBV5-6; D: .; size: .; J: TRBJ2-3; CDR3: CASSRRSAAPIDTQYF; DNA: TGTGCCAGCAGCCGCCGTTCTGCGGCGCCCATCGATACGCAGTATTTT
V: TRBV7-9; D: .; size: few; J: TRBJ1-1; CDR3: CASSLLDSPNTEAFF; DNA: TGTGCCAGCAGCTTATTAGACAGCCCGAACACTGAAGCTTTCTTT
V: TRBV30; D: TRBD2; size: .; J: TRBJ2-1; CDR3: CAWSAGSSGSNEQFF; DNA: TGTGCCTGGAGTGCCGGTTCTAGCGGGAGCAATGAGCAGTTCTTC
V: TRBV29-1; D: .; size: once; J: TRBJ2-1; CDR3: CSVPSPYEQFF; DNA: TGCAGCGTTCCTAGTCCCTATGAGCAGTTCTTC
V: TRBV29-1; D: TRBD1; size: .; J: TRBJ1-1; CDR3: CSVRTGLNTEAFF; DNA: TGCAGCGTTAGGACAGGGTTGAACACTGAAGCTTTCTTT
V: TRBV5-1; D: .; size: .; J: TRBJ2-2; CDR3: CASSLQTGTGELFF; DNA: TGCGCCAGCAGCTTACAAACAGGGACCGGGGAGCTGTTTTTT
V: TRBV7-3; D: TRBD1; size: .; J: TRBJ2-3; CDR3: CASSLLGTGGGTDTQYF; DNA: TGTGCCAGCAGCTTACTCGGGACAGGGGGCGGCACAGATACGCAGTATTTT
V: TRBV6-4; D: .; size: .; J: TRBJ2-6; CDR3: CARDLQTSSGANVLTF; DNA: TGTGCCAGGGACTTACAGACCTCCTCTGGGGCCAACGTCCTGACTTTC
V: TRBV5-4; D: TRBD2; size: .; J: TRBJ2-1; CDR3: CASSSGTSGTWYNEQFF; DNA: TGTGCCAGCAGCTCGGGGACTAGCGGGACATGGTACAATGAGCAGTTCTTC
V: TRBV29-1; D: TRBD1; size: .; J: TRBJ1-2; CDR3: CSVSDRGGGGYTF; DNA: TGCAGCGTTAGCGACAGGGGGGGAGGAGGCTACACCTTC
V: TRBV15; D: .; size: .; J: TRBJ1-2; CDR3: CATSTRQSRRGYTF; DNA: TGTGCCACCAGCACTCGACAGTCGCGACGTGGCTACACCTTC
V: TRBV9; D: TRBD2; size: .; J: TRBJ2-5; CDR3: CASSVDSGRYQETQYF; DNA: TGTGCCAGCAGCGTAGATAGCGGGAGGTACCAAGAGACCCAGTACTTC
V: TRBV28; D: .; size: .; J: TRBJ2-7; CDR3: CASGLSSYYEQYF; DNA: TGTGCCAGCGGTTTGTCTAGCTACTACGAGCAGTACTTC
V: TRBV19; D: TRBD1; size: .; J: TRBJ1-2; CDR3: CASSLGQGDYGYTF; DNA: TGTGCCAGTAGTCTAGGACAGGGGGACTATGGCTACACCTTC
V: TRBV28; D: .; size: .; J: TRBJ2-1; CDR3: CASRIPNNEQFF; DNA: TGTGCCAGCAGAATCCCCAACAATGAGCAGTTCTTC
V: TRBV19; D: TRBD1; size: .; J: TRBJ2-3; CDR3: CASRDRGRTDTQYF; DNA: TGTGCCAGTAGAGACAGGGGCCGGACAGATACGCAGTATTTT
V: TRBV5-6; D: .; size: few; J: TRBJ1-2; CDR3: CASSFSSYGYTF; DNA: TGTGCCAGCAGCTTTAGCTCTTATGGCTACACCTTC
V: TRBV5-5; D: TRBD2; size: .; J: TRBJ2-7; CDR3: CASSLGIAGGSGEQYF; DNA: TGTGCCAGCAGCTTGGGTATAGCGGGAGGGTCGGGGGAGCAGTACTTC
V: TRBV4-2; D: TRBD1; size: .; J: TRBJ1-1; CDR3: CASSHPKGAEAFF; DNA: TGTGCCAGCAGCCACCCGAAGGGGGCCGAAGCTTTCTTT
V: TRBV6-1; D: .; size: .; J: TRBJ1-6; CDR3: CASSPVLVYSPLHF; DNA: TGTGCCAGCAGCCCCGTTCTAGTGTATTCACCCCTCCACTTT
V: TRBV7-2; D: .; size: .; J: TRBJ2-3; CDR3: CASSFTSSTDTQYF; DNA: TGTGCCAGCAGCTTTACTAGTAGCACAGATACGCAGTATTTT
V: TRBV25-1; D: TRBD2; size: few; J: TRBJ2-1; CDR3: CASSDLAVSYNEQFF; DNA: TGTGCCAGCAGTGATCTAGCGGTCTCCTACAATGAGCAGTTCTTC
V: TRBV7-8; D: .; size: few; J: TRBJ2-1; CDR3: CASTPKVTTLYNEQFF; DNA: TGTGCCAGCACCCCGAAGGTTACTACCCTCTACAATGAGCAGTTCTTC
V: TRBV27; D: TRBD2; size: once; J: TRBJ2-1; CDR3: CASSLSTGTSTFF; DNA: TGTGCCAGCAGTCTCTCAACCGGGACTAGTACGTTCTTC
V: TRBV7-2; D: .; size: .; J: TRBJ2-5; CDR3: CASSFYDSQYF; DNA: TGTGCCAGCAGCTTTTATGATAGCCAGTACTTC
V: TRBV6-4; D: TRBD1; size: .; J: TRBJ1-4; CDR3: CASSPTGGPNEKLFF; DNA: TGTGCCAGCAGCCCGACAGGGGGCCCGAATGAAAAACTGTTTTTT
V: TRBV19; D: TRBD1; size: .; J: TRBJ2-7; CDR3: CASSYGDRFYEQYF; DNA: TGTGCCAGTAGTTATGGGGACAGGTTCTACGAGCAGTACTTC
V: TRBV4-1; D: TRBD1; size: .; J: TRBJ1-5; CDR3: CASSQEEGAPSNQPQHF; DNA: TGCGCCAGCAGCCAAGAAGAGGGGGCGCCTAGCAATCAGCCCCAGCATTTT
V: TRBV5-1; D: TRBD1; size: .; J: TRBJ2-5; CDR3: CASRAGTGVQETQYF; DNA: TGCGCCAGCAGGGCGGGGACAGGGGTCCAAGAGACCCAGTACTTC
V: TRBV19; D: TRBD2; size: .; J: TRBJ2-3; CDR3: CASSGLAGGPDTQYF; DNA: TGTGCCAGTAGTGGACTAGCGGGAGGGCCAGATACGCAGTATTTT
V: TRBV6-1; D: TRBD1; size: .; J: TRBJ1-5; CDR3: CASSKVTAGGSGQPQHF; DNA: TGTGCCAGCAGTAAAGTCACGGCAGGGGGTTCTGGCCAGCCCCAGCATTTT
V: TRBV9; D: TRBD2; size: .; J: TRBJ2-2; CDR3: CASSVGPLAGNTGELFF; DNA: TGTGCCAGCAGCGTAGGTCCACTAGCGGGGAACACCGGGGAGCTGTTTTTT
V: TRBV5-4; D: TRBD2; size: .; J: TRBJ2-5; CDR3: CASSLALGEGVTQYF; DNA: TGTGCCAGCAGCTTGGCCCTCGGGGAGGGCGTGACCCAGTACTTC
V: TRBV28; D: TRBD2; size: .; J: TRBJ2-2; CDR3: CASRAAGGVTGELFF; DNA: TGTGCCAGCCGGGCAGCGGGAGGGGTGACCGGGGAGCTGTTTTTT
V: TRBV7-2; D: .; size: .; J: TRBJ1-3; CDR3: CASSYTGDSGNTIYF; DNA: TGTGCCAGCAGCTACACGGGTGACTCTGGAAACACCATATATTTT
V: TRBV30; D: .; size: .; J: TRBJ2-7; CDR3: CAWRRVFYEQYF; DNA: TGTGCCTGGAGGCGCGTGTTCTACGAGCAGTACTTC
V: TRBV30; D: .; size: .; J: TRBJ2-5; CDR3: CAWVSGETQYF; DNA: TGTGCCTGGGTCTCCGGGGAGACCCAGTACTTC